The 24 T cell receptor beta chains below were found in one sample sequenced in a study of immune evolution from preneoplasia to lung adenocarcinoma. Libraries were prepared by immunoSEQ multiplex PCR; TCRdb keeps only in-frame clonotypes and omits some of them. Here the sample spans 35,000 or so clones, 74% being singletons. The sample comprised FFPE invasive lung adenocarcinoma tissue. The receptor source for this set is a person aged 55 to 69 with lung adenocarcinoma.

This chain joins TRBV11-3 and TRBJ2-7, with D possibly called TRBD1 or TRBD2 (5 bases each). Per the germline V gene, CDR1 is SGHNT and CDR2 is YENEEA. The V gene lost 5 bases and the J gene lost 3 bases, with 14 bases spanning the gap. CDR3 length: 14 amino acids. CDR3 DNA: TGTGCCAGCAGCCGTCGAGGGGATCTCTACGAGCAGTACTTC. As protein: CASSRRGDLYEQYF.

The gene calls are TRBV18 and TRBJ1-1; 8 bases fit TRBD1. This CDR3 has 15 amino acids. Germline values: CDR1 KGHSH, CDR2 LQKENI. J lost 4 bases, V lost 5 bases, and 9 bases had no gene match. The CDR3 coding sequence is TGTGCCAGCTCATATACAGGGGGAAGAGGCACTGAAGCTTTCTTT. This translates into CASSYTGGRGTEAFF.

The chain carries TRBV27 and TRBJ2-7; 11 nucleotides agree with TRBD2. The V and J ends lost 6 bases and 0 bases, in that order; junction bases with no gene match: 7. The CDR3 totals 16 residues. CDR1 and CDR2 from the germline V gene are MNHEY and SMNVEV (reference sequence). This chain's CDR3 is CASSPGSGRASYEQYF. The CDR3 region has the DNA TGTGCCAGCAGCCCAGGTAGCGGGAGGGCCTCCTACGAGCAGTACTTC.

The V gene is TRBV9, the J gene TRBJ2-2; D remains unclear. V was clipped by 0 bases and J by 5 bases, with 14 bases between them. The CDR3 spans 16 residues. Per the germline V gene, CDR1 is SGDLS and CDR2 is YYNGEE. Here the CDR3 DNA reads TGTGCCAGCAGCGTAGTTAGAGAGTACGGTACCGGGGAGCTGTTTTTT. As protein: CASSVVREYGTGELFF.

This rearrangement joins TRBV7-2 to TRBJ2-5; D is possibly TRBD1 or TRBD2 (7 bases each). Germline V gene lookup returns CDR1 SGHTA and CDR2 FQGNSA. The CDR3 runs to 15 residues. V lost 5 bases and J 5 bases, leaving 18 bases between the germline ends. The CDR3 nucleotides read TGTGCCAGCAGCGCCCAGGGGGGGCCATGGGAGACCCAGTACTTC. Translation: CASSAQGGPWETQYF.

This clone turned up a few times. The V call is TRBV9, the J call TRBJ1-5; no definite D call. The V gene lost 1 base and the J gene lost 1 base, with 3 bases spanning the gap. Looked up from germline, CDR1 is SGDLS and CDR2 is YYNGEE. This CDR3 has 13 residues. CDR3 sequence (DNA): TGTGCCAGCAGCGTAAGCAGCAATCAGCCCCAGCATTTT. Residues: CASSVSSNQPQHF.

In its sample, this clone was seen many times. The DNA for the CDR3 is TGTGCCACCAGCCTTCCCGTCACTAGCGGGAACAATGAGCAGTTCTTC. Encoded protein: CATSLPVTSGNNEQFF. The chain recombines TRBV15 with TRBJ2-1; TRBD2 agrees at 10 bases. This CDR3 contains 16 residues. Trimming removed 5 bases from V and 5 bases from J; junction bases left unmatched: 9. Germline values: CDR1 LNHNV, CDR2 YYDKDF (reference sequence).

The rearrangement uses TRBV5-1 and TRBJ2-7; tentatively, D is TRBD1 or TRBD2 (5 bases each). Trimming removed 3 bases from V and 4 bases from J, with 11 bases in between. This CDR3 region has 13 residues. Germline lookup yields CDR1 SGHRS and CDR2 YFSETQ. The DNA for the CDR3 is TGCGCCAGCAGCTCGAGGGACGGGTACGAGCAGTACTTC. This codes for CASSSRDGYEQYF.

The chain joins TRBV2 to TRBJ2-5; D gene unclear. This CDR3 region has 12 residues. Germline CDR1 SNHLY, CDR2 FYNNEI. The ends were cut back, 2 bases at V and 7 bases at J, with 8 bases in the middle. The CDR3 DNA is TGTGCCAGCAGTGAACGGGTTGGGACCCAGTACTTC. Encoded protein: CASSERVGTQYF.

CDR3 sequence reads: CASSQGPYEQYF. CDR3 coding DNA: TGTGCCAGCAGTCAGGGGCCCTACGAGCAGTACTTC. The chain is built from TRBV6-6 and TRBJ2-7; weak D call: TRBD1 (6 bases). With 5 bases removed from V and 2 bases from J, the gap between germline ends came to 7 bases. The germline V gene has CDR1 MNHNY and CDR2 SVGAGI (reference sequence). The CDR3 spans 12 residues.

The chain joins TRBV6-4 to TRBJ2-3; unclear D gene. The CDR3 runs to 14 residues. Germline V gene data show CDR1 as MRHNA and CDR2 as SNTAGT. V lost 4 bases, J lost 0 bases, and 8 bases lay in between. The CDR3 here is CASSVSPSTDTQYF. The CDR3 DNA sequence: TGTGCCAGCAGTGTCTCCCCTAGCACAGATACGCAGTATTTT.

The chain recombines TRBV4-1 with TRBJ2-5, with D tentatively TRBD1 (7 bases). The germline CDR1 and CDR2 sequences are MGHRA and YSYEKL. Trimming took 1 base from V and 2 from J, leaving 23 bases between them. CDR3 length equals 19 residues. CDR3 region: CASSQGAGPGGRGQETQYF. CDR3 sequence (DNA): TGCGCCAGCAGCCAAGGGGCGGGACCAGGGGGTCGAGGACAAGAGACCCAGTACTTC.

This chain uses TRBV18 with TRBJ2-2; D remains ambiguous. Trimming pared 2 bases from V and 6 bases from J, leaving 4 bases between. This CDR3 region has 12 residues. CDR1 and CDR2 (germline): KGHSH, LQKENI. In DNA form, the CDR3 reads TGTGCCAGCTCACCAGGGCCCGGGGAGCTGTTTTTT. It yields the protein CASSPGPGELFF. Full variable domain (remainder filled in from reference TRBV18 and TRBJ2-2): NAGVMQNPRHLVRRRGQEARLRCSPMKGHSHVYWYRQLPEEGLKFMVYLQKENIIDESGMPKERFSAEFPKEGPSILRIQQVVRGDSAAYFCASSPGPGELFFGEGSRLTVL.

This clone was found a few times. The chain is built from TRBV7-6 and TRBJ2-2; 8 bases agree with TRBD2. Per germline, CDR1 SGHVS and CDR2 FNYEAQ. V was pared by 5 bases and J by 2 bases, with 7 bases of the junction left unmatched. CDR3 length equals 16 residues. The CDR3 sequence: CASSAYLAGNTGELFF. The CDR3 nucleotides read TGTGCCAGCAGCGCCTACCTAGCGGGTAACACCGGGGAGCTGTTTTTT.

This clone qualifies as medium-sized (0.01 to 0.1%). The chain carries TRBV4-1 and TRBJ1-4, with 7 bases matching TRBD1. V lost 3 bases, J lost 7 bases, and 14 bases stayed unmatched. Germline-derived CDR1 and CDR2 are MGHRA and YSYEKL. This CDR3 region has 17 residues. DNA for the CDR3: TGCGCCAGCAGCCACGCTACCTCAGGGGGAAGGAGTGAAAAACTGTTTTTT. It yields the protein CASSHATSGGRSEKLFF.

The CDR3 sequence: CASSRDRVTDTQYF. The CDR3 nucleotides are TGCGCCAGCAGCCGGGACAGGGTGACAGATACGCAGTATTTT. This chain joins TRBV5-1 and TRBJ2-3; TRBD1 agrees at 9 bases. CDR3 length: 14 amino acids. V shed 4 bases, J shed 3 bases, and the junction held 3 bases outside the gene matches. From germline, CDR1 is SGHRS and CDR2 YFSETQ.

CDR3 nucleotide sequence: TGTGCCAGCAGTTGGACTGGTAACACCGGGGAGCTGTTTTTT. This encodes CASSWTGNTGELFF. This rearrangement joins TRBV28 to TRBJ2-2; possibly TRBD2 for D (5 bases). The CDR3 runs to 14 residues. V lost 4 bases, J lost 2 bases, and 8 bases lay in between. Germline V gene lookup returns CDR1 MDHEN and CDR2 SYDVKM.

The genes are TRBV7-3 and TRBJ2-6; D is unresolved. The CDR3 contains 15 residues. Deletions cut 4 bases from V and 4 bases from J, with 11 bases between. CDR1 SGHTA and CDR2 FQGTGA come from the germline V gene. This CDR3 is CASSSGLGGANVLTF. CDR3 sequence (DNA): TGTGCCAGCAGCTCTGGGTTGGGAGGGGCCAACGTCCTGACTTTC. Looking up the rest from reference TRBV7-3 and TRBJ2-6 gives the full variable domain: GAGVSQTPSNKVTEKGKYVELRCDPISGHTALYWYRQSLGQGPEFLIYFQGTGAADDSGLPNDRFFAVRPEGSVSTLKIQRTERGDSAVYLCASSSGLGGANVLTFGAGSRLTVL.

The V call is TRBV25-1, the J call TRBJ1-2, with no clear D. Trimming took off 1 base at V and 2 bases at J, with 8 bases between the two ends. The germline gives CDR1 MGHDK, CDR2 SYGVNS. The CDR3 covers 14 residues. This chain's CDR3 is CASSESTQNYGYTF. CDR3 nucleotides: TGTGCCAGCAGTGAATCCACCCAGAACTATGGCTACACCTTC.

The CDR3 DNA reads TGTGCCAGCAGTTTTGTACTAGGGGCAAGTAGCAATCAGCCCCAGCATTTT. This translates into CASSFVLGASSNQPQHF. The rearrangement uses TRBV28 and TRBJ1-5; tentative D call: TRBD1 (5 bases). Trimming took off 3 bases at V and 0 bases at J, with 15 bases between the two ends. The CDR3 is 17 residues long. Per germline, CDR1 MDHEN and CDR2 SYDVKM.

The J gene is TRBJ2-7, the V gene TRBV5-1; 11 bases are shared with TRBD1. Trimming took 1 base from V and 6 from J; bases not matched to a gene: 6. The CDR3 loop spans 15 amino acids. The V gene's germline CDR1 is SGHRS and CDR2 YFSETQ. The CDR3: CASSLSPGTGGEQYF. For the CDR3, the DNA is TGCGCCAGCAGCTTGTCGCCCGGGACAGGGGGCGAGCAGTACTTC.

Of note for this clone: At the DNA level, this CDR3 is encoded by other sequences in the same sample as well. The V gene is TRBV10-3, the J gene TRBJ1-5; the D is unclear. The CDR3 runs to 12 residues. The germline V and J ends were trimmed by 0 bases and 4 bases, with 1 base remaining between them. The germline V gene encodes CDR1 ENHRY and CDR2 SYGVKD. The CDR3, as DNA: TGTGCCATCAGTGAGTCGAATCAGCCCCAGCATTTT. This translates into CAISESNQPQHF.

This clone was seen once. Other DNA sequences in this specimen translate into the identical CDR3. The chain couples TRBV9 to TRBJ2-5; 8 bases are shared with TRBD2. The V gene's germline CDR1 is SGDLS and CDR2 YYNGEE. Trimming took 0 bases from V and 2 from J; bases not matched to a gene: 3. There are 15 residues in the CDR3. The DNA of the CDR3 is TGTGCCAGCAGCGTAGCCGCGGGAGGTCAAGAGACCCAGTACTTC. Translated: CASSVAAGGQETQYF.

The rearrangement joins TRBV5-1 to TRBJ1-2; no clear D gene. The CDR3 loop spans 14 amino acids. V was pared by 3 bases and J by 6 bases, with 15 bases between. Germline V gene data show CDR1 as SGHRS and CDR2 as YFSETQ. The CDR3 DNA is TGCGCCAGCAGCTCAACGGGCGATGGGGATGGCTACACCTTC. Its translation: CASSSTGDGDGYTF.